This T cell receptor beta chain was recorded in a study of T cell responses to AZD1222 COVID-19 vaccine. The germline V gene encodes CDR1 LNHDA and CDR2 SQIVND (reference sequence). This CDR3 is 15 amino acids long. Trimming cost V 4 bases and J 2 bases, with 13 bases left between them. Study-wide results and limits: The study reported that nearly half of spike-specific TCRs target unmutated variant regions.

As regards this clone: Antigen: not known.

Assay: immunoSEQ multiplex PCR; the TCRdb copy retains only in-frame clones and omits some. The repertoire holds 68,000 or so clones, with about 88% as singletons. This material consisted of peripheral blood, taken on day 0 of AZD1222 vaccination. The chain links TRBV19 to TRBJ2-3; D possibly corresponds to TRBD1 (6 bases). The origin of this receptor is an adult in good health. In DNA form, the CDR3 reads TGTGCCAGTAGTAGTAGGGGACACCACACAGATACGCAGTATTTT. Its protein is CASSSRGHHTDTQYF.